This T cell receptor beta chain was obtained from a study of blood T cells in healthy people across ages. Regarding the study as a whole: In older individuals, TCR beta diversity per million T cells was lower, falling roughly linearly with age. With unsorted PBMCs, a conclusive comparison of naive versus antigen-experienced cells was not possible.

The CDR3 has 15 amino acids. Germline V gene lookup returns CDR1 LGHNA and CDR2 YSLEER. Germline trimming cut 0 bases from V and 3 bases from J; bases unmatched to any gene: 4. This clonotype was observed a handful of times. Its target is unknown. For the second PCR, which ran for about 7 to 11 cycles, a sample-barcoded 5' primer and a J-beta primer mix were used. Through a template-switch adaptor with 12 random nucleotides, each cDNA molecule received a tag. MiXCR, applied by TCRdb to the 5' RACE reads, yields one record per CDR3 protein. The sample holds hundreds of thousands of distinct CDR3 sequences; around 43% are singletons and the top ten take around 30%. Donors ranged from 6 to 90 years old and were healthy Caucasians in Russia.

Material for sequencing was blood. The sequence came from a man at least 80 years old in good health. The chain carries TRBV4-3 and TRBJ2-7, with 8 bases aligning to TRBD2. CDR3 sequence reads: CASSQELAGNYEQYF. In DNA, the CDR3 is TGCGCCAGCAGCCAAGAGTTAGCGGGAAACTACGAGCAGTACTTC.